This T cell receptor (beta chain) stems from a study of T cells in localized non-small cell lung cancer. General study results and limits: Adjacent lung exhibited a median of 57 among the 100 most abundant tumor clones.

CDR3 size: 15 residues. The V end lost 3 bases, the J end lost 6 bases, and 18 bases lay between the germline ends. Germline-derived CDR1 and CDR2 are SGHDT and YYEEEE. Here immunoSEQ multiplex PCR was the method, and the copy in TCRdb shows in-frame clones only, minus some. This sample has tens of thousands of clones, with 80% found just once. Points on this clone: Its antigen is currently unknown.

The receptor comes from a female donor over 55 with stage I lung adenocarcinoma. This rearrangement joins TRBV5-6 to TRBJ1-2; TRBD1 might be the D (6 bases). Specimen: peripheral blood, collected before any cancer treatment. CDR3 DNA: TGTGCCAGCAGCTCTTACAGGGCGCCCGCCGATGGCTACACCTTC. This sequence encodes CASSSYRAPADGYTF.